This TCR beta chain was sequenced for a study of shared clonotypes between healthy human individuals. On the study more broadly: Researchers assigned three CD4 naive, three CD4 memory, two CD8 naive and one CD8 memory plate to each donor.

A few counts support this clone. This same CDR3 is encoded by further DNA sequences in the sample. 200 to 250 ng DNA, approximately 31,000 T cell genomes, went into each sorted-subset replicate PCR. Produced via immunoSEQ multiplex PCR; TCRdb's table is partial and in-frame only. The table records 600,000 to 800,000 clones, 55% to 80% of them present only once. CDR3 size: 13 residues. CDR1 and CDR2 from the germline V gene are SGHDN and FVKESK. Trimming removed 0 bases from V and 5 bases from J, with 5 bases in between. The clonotype was recovered from a woman aged 25 to 39 in good health. The genes are TRBV14 and TRBJ1-5, with no clear D. Sample: memory CD4+ T cells sorted from blood. This sample's subset: CD45RA-negative fraction. In DNA, the CDR3 is TGTGCCAGCAGCCAAGATCGGGATCAGCCCCAGCATTTT. Translated, it gives CASSQDRDQPQHF.